The rows below give T cell receptor beta chains drawn from one sample of a study of radiotherapy plus CTLA-4 blockade in lung cancer. This table comes from immunoSEQ multiplex PCR, and its TCRdb copy is limited to in-frame clones, with some not included. The sample contains nearly 95,000 clones, roughly four fifths of which appear only once. This sample comprised peripheral blood, obtained from a patient treated with radiotherapy plus ipilimumab. Receptors were obtained from a human donor with non-small cell lung cancer that progressed on radiotherapy plus ipilimumab. The CDR3 runs from the conserved cysteine through the conserved F or W. A D gene is named only where the DNA matches it firmly. Not all rows give a size; the values are once, few, many and, for expanded clones, a class.

DNA: TGTGCCAGCACCCCCTCCGACAACTCCTACGAGCAGTACTTC
CDR3: CASTPSDNSYEQYF
D: .
J: TRBJ2-7
size: .
V: TRBV6-1

DNA: TGTGCCAGCAGCTTAAGACCGGGGGGGAGGGTTTCTGGCTACACCTTC
CDR3: CASSLRPGGRVSGYTF
D: .
J: TRBJ1-2
size: .
V: TRBV7-2

DNA: TGTGCCAGCAGCTTAAGACAGGCTAGCACAGATACGCAGTATTTT
CDR3: CASSLRQASTDTQYF
D: .
J: TRBJ2-3
size: .
V: TRBV7-6

DNA: TGTGCCAGCAGCGTAGGAGGTCGCGGGAGCGGCTCCTACAATGAGCAGTTCTTC
CDR3: CASSVGGRGSGSYNEQFF
D: TRBD2
J: TRBJ2-1
size: .
V: TRBV9

DNA: TGTGCCAGCAGCGATCGGACGGCGATGAACACTGAAGCTTTCTTT
CDR3: CASSDRTAMNTEAFF
D: .
J: TRBJ1-1
size: few
V: TRBV13

DNA: TGCGCCAGCGGGAGCGGGAGTACAAGCACAGATACGCAGTATTTT
CDR3: CASGSGSTSTDTQYF
D: TRBD2
J: TRBJ2-3
size: .
V: TRBV5-1

DNA: TGTGCCAGCAGCTTGGACGGCGGGAGTCGCACAGATACGCAGTATTTT
CDR3: CASSLDGGSRTDTQYF
D: TRBD2
J: TRBJ2-3
size: .
V: TRBV5-4

DNA: TGTGCCAGCAGCGCTGGACAGGGGAGGCAAGAGACCCAGTACTTC
CDR3: CASSAGQGRQETQYF
D: TRBD1
J: TRBJ2-5
size: few
V: TRBV7-9

DNA: TGTGCCAGCAGCCAAGATCTACGGACAGTGAGCACTGAAGCTTTCTTT
CDR3: CASSQDLRTVSTEAFF
D: .
J: TRBJ1-1
size: many
V: TRBV4-2

DNA: TGTGCCAGCAGCTTTACAGGCTCCTACGAGCAGTACTTC
CDR3: CASSFTGSYEQYF
D: .
J: TRBJ2-7
size: .
V: TRBV7-2

DNA: TGTGCCAGCAGTTACTCGACTAGCGGGAGCGGCGGGGAGCTGTTTTTT
CDR3: CASSYSTSGSGGELFF
D: TRBD2
J: TRBJ2-2
size: .
V: TRBV6-5

DNA: TGTGCCAGCAGTTCGACAGGGTACCCAGATACGCAGTATTTT
CDR3: CASSSTGYPDTQYF
D: TRBD1
J: TRBJ2-3
size: .
V: TRBV28

DNA: TGTGCCAGCAGCTGGGACAGTGGCGAGCAGTACTTC
CDR3: CASSWDSGEQYF
D: TRBD1
J: TRBJ2-7
size: .
V: TRBV2

DNA: TGTGCCAGCTCACCACCCAGGACAGGGGACGTCGGGGAGCTGTTTTTT
CDR3: CASSPPRTGDVGELFF
D: TRBD1
J: TRBJ2-2
size: .
V: TRBV18

DNA: TGCGCCAGCAGCTTTCCACAATCTGCAGATACGCAGTATTTT
CDR3: CASSFPQSADTQYF
D: .
J: TRBJ2-3
size: once
V: TRBV5-1

DNA: TGTGCCTGGAGAGGAAGGGTCCTCTCGTCAGATACGCAGTATTTT
CDR3: CAWRGRVLSSDTQYF
D: .
J: TRBJ2-3
size: .
V: TRBV30

DNA: TGTGCCAGCAGTGAACTAGCGTCAAGCACAGATACGCAGTATTTT
CDR3: CASSELASSTDTQYF
D: .
J: TRBJ2-3
size: .
V: TRBV6-1

DNA: TGCGCCAGCAGTGAGCTAGCGGAGCCCACCCAGTACTTC
CDR3: CASSELAEPTQYF
D: TRBD2
J: TRBJ2-5
size: .
V: TRBV10-2

DNA: TGTGCCAGCACCGTTTTTAGCAATCAGCCCCAGCATTTT
CDR3: CASTVFSNQPQHF
D: .
J: TRBJ1-5
size: .
V: TRBV11-3

DNA: TGTGCCAGCAGCCAAGGGGCGGGATCCTACAATGAGCAGTTCTTC
CDR3: CASSQGAGSYNEQFF
D: .
J: TRBJ2-1
size: .
V: TRBV16

DNA: TGTGCCAGCAGCGTAGTAGGGACTAGCGATAAGCAGTTCTTC
CDR3: CASSVVGTSDKQFF
D: TRBD2
J: TRBJ2-1
size: .
V: TRBV9

DNA: TGTGCCAGCAGCTTGCATCCGGTCTCGGGACAGACCCACTACGAGCAGTACTTC
CDR3: CASSLHPVSGQTHYEQYF
D: TRBD1
J: TRBJ2-7
size: .
V: TRBV7-6

DNA: TGTGCCAGCAGCCGGTCTAGCGGGGACACAGATACGCAGTATTTT
CDR3: CASSRSSGDTDTQYF
D: TRBD2
J: TRBJ2-3
size: .
V: TRBV4-2

DNA: TGTGCCAGCAGTACCCTCGATGAGCAGTTCTTC
CDR3: CASSTLDEQFF
D: .
J: TRBJ2-1
size: .
V: TRBV6-6

DNA: TGTGCCAGCAGCTTAGGGGGACGAGACAATGAGCAGTTCTTC
CDR3: CASSLGGRDNEQFF
D: .
J: TRBJ2-1
size: .
V: TRBV7-8

DNA: TGCGCCAGCAGCTTGGCCCTAGCGGGAGGAGAGGGGACCCAGTACTTC
CDR3: CASSLALAGGEGTQYF
D: TRBD2
J: TRBJ2-5
size: .
V: TRBV5-1

DNA: TGTGCCAGCAGCGGGACTAACTACAATGAGCAGTTCTTC
CDR3: CASSGTNYNEQFF
D: TRBD2
J: TRBJ2-1
size: .
V: TRBV7-3

DNA: TGTGCCAGTAGTATGACTAGCGGTAGCACAGATACGCAGTATTTT
CDR3: CASSMTSGSTDTQYF
D: TRBD2
J: TRBJ2-3
size: .
V: TRBV19

DNA: TGTGCCAGCAGTTATCGGGAGGATGAGCAGTTCTTC
CDR3: CASSYREDEQFF
D: TRBD2
J: TRBJ2-1
size: few
V: TRBV6-1

DNA: TGTGCCTGCAGCGAGGAGGGGACTGAAGCTTTCTTT
CDR3: CACSEEGTEAFF
D: .
J: TRBJ1-1
size: .
V: TRBV28

DNA: TGTGCCAGCAGTGAGAATCAGGGACAGGCTGAAGCTTTCTTT
CDR3: CASSENQGQAEAFF
D: TRBD1
J: TRBJ1-1
size: .
V: TRBV6-1

DNA: TGTGCCAGCAGCTTAGATCAGGGTTGGAATGAAGCTTTCTTT
CDR3: CASSLDQGWNEAFF
D: .
J: TRBJ1-1
size: .
V: TRBV11-2

DNA: TGTGCCAGCAGCTTGGCCGGTTCGGGGGGCTCCTACGAGCAGTACTTC
CDR3: CASSLAGSGGSYEQYF
D: TRBD2
J: TRBJ2-7
size: .
V: TRBV5-8

DNA: TGCGCCAGCAGCCCCAGAAACGGCGTACAAGAGACCCAGTACTTC
CDR3: CASSPRNGVQETQYF
D: .
J: TRBJ2-5
size: .
V: TRBV4-1

DNA: TGTGCCAGCAGCTCCCCTGGACTAGCGGGAGTTCACGAGCAGTACTTC
CDR3: CASSSPGLAGVHEQYF
D: TRBD2
J: TRBJ2-7
size: .
V: TRBV5-4

DNA: TGTGCCAGCAGCCAAGAAGTGACAGGGGGCAGGGAGACCCAGTACTTC
CDR3: CASSQEVTGGRETQYF
D: TRBD1
J: TRBJ2-5
size: .
V: TRBV4-2

DNA: TGTGCCAGCAGCCTCATTGGAGGGGGGGCGCTCGCCGGGGAGCTGTTTTTT
CDR3: CASSLIGGGALAGELFF
D: .
J: TRBJ2-2
size: .
V: TRBV11-2

DNA: TGTGCCAGCAGCGTAGATCCGGGGACCTACGAGCAGTACTTC
CDR3: CASSVDPGTYEQYF
D: .
J: TRBJ2-7
size: .
V: TRBV9

DNA: TGTGCCAGCAGTACCATAGCGGGAGGACCTGCGGAGACCCAGTACTTC
CDR3: CASSTIAGGPAETQYF
D: TRBD2
J: TRBJ2-5
size: .
V: TRBV28

DNA: TGTGCCAGCAGCCCGCCCCCGACGACACCGCCCGGCGAGCAGTACTTC
CDR3: CASSPPPTTPPGEQYF
D: .
J: TRBJ2-7
size: .
V: TRBV5-4

DNA: TGTGCCAGCAGTCCCGGGACTAGCGGGAGGGGGGTGACCCAGTACTTC
CDR3: CASSPGTSGRGVTQYF
D: TRBD2
J: TRBJ2-5
size: .
V: TRBV27

DNA: TGTGCCAGCAGCTTACCACTCGGCAATGAGCAGTTCTTC
CDR3: CASSLPLGNEQFF
D: .
J: TRBJ2-1
size: few
V: TRBV5-4

DNA: TGTGCCAGCAGCCCGGGTAGCGGGAGCGGCGGTGAGCAGTTCTTC
CDR3: CASSPGSGSGGEQFF
D: TRBD2
J: TRBJ2-1
size: few
V: TRBV7-9

DNA: TGTGCCAGCAGTCCCAGTCCCGGGACTATAACCTACGAGCAGTACTTC
CDR3: CASSPSPGTITYEQYF
D: TRBD2
J: TRBJ2-7
size: .
V: TRBV27

DNA: TGTGCCAGCTCACCACGAATAGGCTGGGATGAGCAGTTCTTC
CDR3: CASSPRIGWDEQFF
D: .
J: TRBJ2-1
size: .
V: TRBV18

DNA: TGTGCCAGCCTCCTAGCGGGAGGGCAGAACAATGAGCAGTTCTTC
CDR3: CASLLAGGQNNEQFF
D: TRBD2
J: TRBJ2-1
size: few
V: TRBV27

DNA: TGTGCCAGCAAAACCGCCGGCGGAGGGACTGAAGCTTTCTTT
CDR3: CASKTAGGGTEAFF
D: .
J: TRBJ1-1
size: .
V: TRBV27

DNA: TGTGCCAGCAGCCAAGGCTTGTGGCCGGACGGCAATGAGCAGTTCTTC
CDR3: CASSQGLWPDGNEQFF
D: .
J: TRBJ2-1
size: .
V: TRBV4-2

DNA: TGTGCCTGGAGTGTGACGGACGCCAATGAAAAACTGTTTTTT
CDR3: CAWSVTDANEKLFF
D: .
J: TRBJ1-4
size: .
V: TRBV30

DNA: TGTGCCAGCAGCTTGTCTAGAAGTCCTAGCACAGATACGCAGTATTTT
CDR3: CASSLSRSPSTDTQYF
D: .
J: TRBJ2-3
size: .
V: TRBV5-6